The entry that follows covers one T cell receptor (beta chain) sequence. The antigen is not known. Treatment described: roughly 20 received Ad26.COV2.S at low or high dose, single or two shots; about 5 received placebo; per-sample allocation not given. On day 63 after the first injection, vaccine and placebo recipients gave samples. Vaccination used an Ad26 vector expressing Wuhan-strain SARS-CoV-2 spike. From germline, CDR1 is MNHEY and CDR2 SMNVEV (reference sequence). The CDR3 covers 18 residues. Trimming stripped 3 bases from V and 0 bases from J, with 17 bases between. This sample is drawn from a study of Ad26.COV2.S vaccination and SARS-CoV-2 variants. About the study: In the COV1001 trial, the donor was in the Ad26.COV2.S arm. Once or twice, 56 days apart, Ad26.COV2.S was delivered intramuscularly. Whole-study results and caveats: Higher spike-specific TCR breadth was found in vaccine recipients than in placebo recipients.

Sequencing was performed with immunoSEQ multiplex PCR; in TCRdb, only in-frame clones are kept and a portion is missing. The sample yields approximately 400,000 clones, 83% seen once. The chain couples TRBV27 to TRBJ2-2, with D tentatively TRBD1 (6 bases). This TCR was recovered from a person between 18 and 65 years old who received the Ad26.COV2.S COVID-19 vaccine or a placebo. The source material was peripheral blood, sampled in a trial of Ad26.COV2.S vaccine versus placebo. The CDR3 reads CASSFSNRAPANTGELFF. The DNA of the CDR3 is TGTGCCAGCAGTTTCTCCAACAGGGCTCCCGCGAACACCGGGGAGCTGTTTTTT.